One sample yielded the 6 T cell receptor beta chains listed below, sequenced in a study of CD8+ T cells in alopecia areata. It was cDNA, reverse transcribed from extracted RNA, that served as the sequencing template. Sequencing used immunoSEQ multiplex PCR; TCRdb keeps in-frame clones, though not all of them. This table has 150,000 to 200,000 clones, about 65% appearing once. The treatment: oral pan-JAK inhibitor, 5-10 mg twice daily. Sequencing was performed on CD4+ T cells sorted from blood, taken around week 49, from a patient treated with tofacitinib. All receptors derive from a human donor with alopecia areata.

This clone was counted many times. The CDR3 DNA reads as TGTGCCAGCAGCTTAAGGAACTGGGAGACCCAGTACTTC. It encodes CASSLRNWETQYF. The gene calls are TRBV7-2 and TRBJ2-5, with D uncertain. Trimming shortened V by 2 bases and J by 5 bases, and 9 bases separated the two germline ends. The CDR3 consists of 13 residues. Germline V gene lookup returns CDR1 SGHTA and CDR2 FQGNSA.

Only a few counts were recorded for this clone. The chain combines TRBV6-6 with TRBJ1-1; D is ambiguous. This CDR3 spans 12 amino acids. CDR1 is MNHNY and CDR2 is SVGAGI in the germline V gene (reference sequence). V shed 11 bases and J shed 1 base, with 11 bases lying between them. The CDR3 here is CACEQQNTEAFF. The CDR3 coding sequence is TGTGCCTGCGAACAGCAGAACACTGAAGCTTTCTTT.

This clone showed up just once. The chain joins TRBV2 to TRBJ1-6, with no clear D. Germline CDR1 SNHLY, CDR2 FYNNEI. This CDR3 has 15 amino acids. V lost 1 base, J lost 4 bases, and 8 bases lay in between. The CDR3 sequence: CASSEGTSYNSPLHF. In DNA form, the CDR3 reads TGTGCCAGCAGTGAAGGGACGTCTTATAATTCACCCCTCCACTTT.

This clone was seen a handful of times. This chain uses TRBV10-2 with TRBJ1-2, with a possible D match to TRBD1 (6 bases). V lost 0 bases and J lost 5, with 10 bases in between. The CDR3 spans 14 residues. Germline V gene sequence: CDR1 WSHSY, CDR2 SAAADI. CDR3 nucleotides: TGCGCCAGCAGTGAGTCCGGGACACAATATGGCTACACCTTC. Protein: CASSESGTQYGYTF.

This clone was counted once. The chain combines TRBV30 with TRBJ1-5; a possible D gene is TRBD1 (5 bases). V lost 1 base and J 1 base, leaving 20 bases between the germline ends. CDR3 size: 18 residues. Per the germline V gene, CDR1 is GTSNPN and CDR2 is SVGIG (reference sequence). The CDR3 DNA sequence: TGTGCCTGGAGTGGGAACCCCAGGGACTTTGGAAGCAATCAGCCCCAGCATTTT. It encodes CAWSGNPRDFGSNQPQHF.

This clone has just a few counts. The CDR3 region is CSVAPGVGTGELFF. The DNA of the CDR3 is TGCAGCGTCGCCCCAGGGGTGGGCACCGGGGAGCTGTTTTTT. The chain has TRBV29-1 and TRBJ2-2, with a tentative D call TRBD1 (6 bases). V lost 6 bases, J lost 4 bases, and 15 bases lay in between. Germline CDR1 SQVTM, CDR2 ANQGSEA. The CDR3 runs 14 residues.